The 9 T cell receptor beta chains given below trace back to one sample, sequenced in a study of shared clonotypes between healthy human individuals. Using immunoSEQ multiplex PCR, the repertoire was profiled, and TCRdb retains in-frame clones only, with some absent. The sample has about 110,000 clones; approximately 70% are singletons. Sequencing was done on a sample of memory CD8+ T cells sorted from blood. This sample's subset: CD45RO+ cells pooled with CCR7-negative TemRA cells. These receptors were taken from a woman aged 25 to 39 in good health.

The chain uses TRBV7-9 and TRBJ2-2; the D gene is possibly TRBD1 (5 bases). CDR3 length: 18 residues. CDR1 is SEHNR, CDR2 FQNEAQ, per germline (reference sequence). The V end lost 0 bases, the J end lost 0 bases, and 14 bases lay between the germline ends. The CDR3: CASSLALWGRANTGELFF. In DNA form, the CDR3 reads TGTGCCAGCAGCTTAGCCTTATGGGGCAGGGCGAACACCGGGGAGCTGTTTTTT.

The chain is built from TRBV5-1 and TRBJ2-1; D is undetermined. The CDR3 has 13 residues. Germline CDR1 reads SGHRS; CDR2 reads YFSETQ. V dropped 4 bases and J dropped 6 bases, with 11 bases sitting between them. The CDR3 region is CASSGRDFNEQFF. For the CDR3, the DNA is TGCGCCAGCAGCGGTAGGGATTTCAATGAGCAGTTCTTC.

This chain connects TRBV25-1 to TRBJ2-7; 9 nucleotides agree with TRBD1. This CDR3 comprises 17 residues. The V gene end was trimmed by 2 bases and the J gene end by 3 bases; junction bases not matched to a gene: 11. Germline CDR1 MGHDK, CDR2 SYGVNS. The CDR3, as DNA: TGTGCCAGCAGTGAACAGTCCGGGACAGGGAATCACTACGAGCAGTACTTC. Translation gives CASSEQSGTGNHYEQYF.

The V gene is TRBV7-9, the J gene TRBJ2-7; TRBD1 aligns across 7 bases. V dropped 5 bases and J dropped 1; count of bases not matched to a gene: 14. CDR1 and CDR2 (germline): SEHNR, FQNEAQ (reference sequence). The CDR3 contains 17 residues. CDR3 in DNA: TGTGCCAGCAGCCCGCTCGGACAGGATGTTGGATCCTACGAGCAGTACTTC. Its protein is CASSPLGQDVGSYEQYF.

A few counts support this clone. Since a far larger clone is one base different, this is likely a read error. The J gene is TRBJ1-5, the V gene TRBV4-2, with D possibly being TRBD1 (5 bases). Per germline, CDR1 LGHNA and CDR2 YNFKEQ. Trimming removed 1 base from V and 5 bases from J, with 12 bases in between. The CDR3 is made up of 15 amino acids. As DNA, the CDR3 is TGTGCCAGCAGCCAAGCGGGGGGGAACTATCAGCCCCAGCATTTT. Translating it yields CASSQAGGNYQPQHF.

This clone was seen at least ten times. This chain joins TRBV5-5 and TRBJ1-1, with a weak D call TRBD1 (5 bases). Germline values: CDR1 SGHKS, CDR2 YYEKEE (reference sequence). The CDR3 is 16 residues long. The V end was cut by 4 bases, the J end by 5 bases, with 21 bases between. The CDR3 DNA sequence: TGTGCCAGCAGCCCGACCGTGGAGGGGCGGGGAACTGAAGCTTTCTTT. This sequence encodes CASSPTVEGRGTEAFF.

The rearrangement joins TRBV27 to TRBJ1-2, with D maybe TRBD1 (5 bases). Trimming took 5 bases from V and 8 from J, leaving 12 bases between them. Germline CDR1 is MNHEY and CDR2 is SMNVEV (reference sequence). CDR3 size: 12 residues. Here the CDR3 reads CASSAQGGGYTF. The CDR3 DNA reads as TGTGCCAGCAGTGCGCAGGGTGGAGGCTACACCTTC.

V and J are TRBV6-4 and TRBJ2-7; 9 bases map to TRBD2. The ends lost 4 bases at V and 4 bases at J; junction bases unmatched: 14. Germline assignment: CDR1 MRHNA and CDR2 SNTAGT. CDR3 length equals 17 residues. The CDR3 nucleotides read TGTGCCAGCAGTGGATCTAGCGGGACCTGCCCGGGGTACGAGCAGTACTTC. This encodes CASSGSSGTCPGYEQYF.

J is TRBJ2-5 and V is TRBV7-7, with TRBD1 matching over 12 bases. Germline assignment: CDR1 SSHAT and CDR2 FNYEAQ (reference sequence). CDR3 length equals 16 residues. Germline trimming cut 4 bases from V and 4 bases from J; bases unmatched to any gene: 7. The CDR3 region is CASSSTGTGGTETQYF. The CDR3 DNA follows: TGTGCCAGCAGCTCAACCGGGACAGGGGGCACAGAGACCCAGTACTTC. The full variable domain, its missing parts supplied by reference TRBV7-7 and TRBJ2-5, is GAGVSQSPRYKVTKRGQDVTLRCDPISSHATLYWYQQALGQGPEFLTYFNYEAQPDKSGLPSDRFSAERPEGSISTLTIQRTEQRDSAMYRCASSSTGTGGTETQYFGPGTRLLVL.